This is a list of T cell receptor beta chains from one sample in a study of spatial heterogeneity in lung cancer. Each CDR3 protein gets one entry after TCRdb re-called the 5' RACE reads with MiXCR. The repertoire consists of roughly 12,000 distinct CDR3 sequences, with approximately 15% occurring once and the leading ten covering around 52%. The specimen was PBMCs, collected at surgery. These receptors came from a male donor with early-stage non-small cell lung cancer. CDR3s include the opening cysteine and the closing phenylalanine or tryptophan. D genes are given only for firm matches. Size values are once, few and many counts, or a class for expanded clones, and some rows have none.

V	D	size	J	CDR3	DNA
TRBV12-3/TRBV12-4	NA	NA	TRBJ1-4	CASSLSTGNEKLFF	TGTGCCAGCAGTTTATCCACCGGGAATGAAAAACTGTTTTTT
TRBV29-1	NA	once	TRBJ2-1	CSIRGYNEQFF	TGCAGCATCAGGGGATACAATGAGCAGTTCTTC
TRBV7-9	TRBD2	NA	TRBJ2-1	CASSFPGLAAYNEQFF	TGTGCCAGCAGTTTTCCGGGACTAGCGGCTTACAATGAGCAGTTCTTC
TRBV6-5	NA	NA	TRBJ1-5	CASSSSAGAGRGNQPQHF	TGTGCCAGCAGTTCCTCAGCAGGGGCAGGAAGGGGCAATCAGCCCCAGCATTTT
TRBV7-8	TRBD2	many	TRBJ2-3	CASSSPVLAEHTDTQYF	TGTGCCAGCAGCTCCCCCGTACTAGCGGAGCACACAGATACGCAGTATTTT
TRBV5-6	NA	few	TRBJ2-5	CASSTTRTEASQETQYF	TGTGCCAGCAGCACAACCAGGACAGAAGCGTCCCAAGAGACCCAGTACTTC
TRBV15	NA	few	TRBJ1-1	CATSRGKTNTEAFF	TGTGCCACCAGCAGAGGCAAGACGAACACTGAAGCTTTCTTT
TRBV27	TRBD1	few	TRBJ2-5	CASSEDRGEETQYF	TGTGCCAGCAGTGAGGACAGGGGGGAAGAGACCCAGTACTTC
TRBV28	TRBD1	NA	TRBJ2-7	CASSYESGTGVKDPYEQYF	TGTGCCAGCTCTTACGAATCCGGGACAGGGGTAAAGGATCCCTACGAGCAGTACTTC
TRBV5-1	TRBD1	many	TRBJ1-1	CASSRTGLVNTEAFF	TGCGCCAGCAGCCGGACAGGGCTTGTCAACACTGAAGCTTTCTTT
TRBV18	TRBD2	NA	TRBJ2-2	CASSPGLAARAGELFF	TGTGCCAGCTCGCCTGGACTAGCGGCGAGGGCCGGGGAGCTGTTTTTT
TRBV10-1	NA	medium-sized	TRBJ1-1	CASSMDLNTEAFF	TGCGCCAGCAGCATGGACCTGAACACTGAAGCTTTCTTT
TRBV2	TRBD2	many	TRBJ2-1	CASGAGVYNEQFF	TGTGCCAGCGGAGCGGGAGTATACAATGAGCAGTTCTTC
TRBV7-9	NA	few	TRBJ2-6	CASSLEANVLTF	TGTGCCAGCAGCTTAGAGGCCAACGTCCTGACTTTC
TRBV27	TRBD2	NA	TRBJ2-1	CASSSGRALYNEQFF	TGTGCCAGCAGTTCAGGGAGGGCCCTGTACAATGAGCAGTTCTTC
TRBV2	NA	NA	TRBJ2-2	CASSGSRRELFF	TGTGCCAGCAGTGGGTCGCGGAGGGAGCTGTTTTTT
TRBV2	NA	NA	TRBJ2-7	CATGTTFSYEQYF	TGTGCCACCGGGACCACTTTCTCCTACGAGCAGTACTTC
TRBV2	NA	NA	TRBJ2-2	CASSLNTGELFF	TGTGCCAGCAGTTTAAACACCGGGGAGCTGTTTTTT
TRBV18	NA	few	TRBJ2-7	CASSPRTPSTVETFAYEQYF	TGTGCCAGCTCACCACGAACGCCGTCGACAGTTGAAACCTTCGCCTACGAGCAGTACTTC
TRBV19	TRBD1	many	TRBJ2-1	CASSILRQGAYNEQFF	TGTGCCAGTAGTATCCTAAGACAGGGGGCTTATAATGAGCAGTTCTTC
TRBV28	NA	few	TRBJ2-1	CASSLGGTYNEQFF	TGTGCCAGCTCCTTAGGCGGGACCTACAATGAGCAGTTCTTC
TRBV5-4	NA	NA	TRBJ2-1	CASSLSAYNEQFF	TGTGCCAGCAGCTTGTCGGCATACAATGAGCAGTTCTTC
TRBV6-6	NA	many	TRBJ1-6	CASRRDNSYNSPLHF	TGTGCCAGCAGGAGGGACAACTCCTATAATTCACCCCTCCACTTT
TRBV20-1	NA	many	TRBJ1-3	CSARVTGHSGNTIYF	TGCAGTGCTAGAGTGACGGGCCACTCTGGAAACACCATATATTTT
TRBV20-1	NA	many	TRBJ1-6	CSGAGNSPLHF	TGCTCTGGGGCAGGGAATTCACCCCTCCACTTT
TRBV5-1	NA	few	TRBJ2-3	CASSLYLASTDTQYF	TGCGCCAGCAGCTTGTATCTAGCCTCCACAGATACGCAGTATTTT
TRBV18	TRBD1	many	TRBJ2-5	CASSPRQTGEETQYF	TGTGCCAGCTCACCACGGCAGACAGGGGAAGAGACCCAGTACTTC
TRBV19	NA	many	TRBJ1-3	CASMRTESSGNTIYF	TGTGCCAGTATGCGGACGGAGAGCTCTGGAAACACCATATATTTT
TRBV11-2	NA	many	TRBJ2-1	CASSLGQAGNEQFF	TGTGCCAGCAGCTTAGGGCAGGCAGGCAATGAGCAGTTCTTC
TRBV24-1	NA	many	TRBJ2-3	CATSDPRSGARADTQYF	TGTGCCACCAGTGATCCGCGTTCGGGGGCGAGGGCAGATACGCAGTATTTT
TRBV2	TRBD2	many	TRBJ2-1	CASSEARSGGNEQFF	TGTGCCAGCAGTGAAGCGCGGTCGGGGGGCAATGAGCAGTTCTTC
TRBV29-1	NA	few	TRBJ1-1	CSVDGNTEAFF	TGCAGCGTTGATGGGAACACTGAAGCTTTCTTT
TRBV7-6	NA	many	TRBJ2-3	CASSLAQGADTQYF	TGTGCCAGCAGCTTAGCTCAGGGAGCAGATACGCAGTATTTT
TRBV30	NA	NA	TRBJ2-5	CAQSGFDQETQYF	TGTGCCCAAAGTGGTTTCGACCAAGAGACCCAGTACTTC
TRBV20-1	NA	few	TRBJ2-3	CSARREAADTQYF	TGCAGTGCTAGAAGGGAGGCGGCAGATACGCAGTATTTT
TRBV6-1	TRBD2	NA	TRBJ2-1	CASNVFGASGRANEQFF	TGTGCCAGCAACGTGTTTGGGGCTAGCGGGAGGGCCAATGAGCAGTTCTTC
TRBV7-6	NA	NA	TRBJ2-1	CASSFRNNEQFF	TGTGCCAGCAGCTTCCGGAACAATGAGCAGTTCTTC
TRBV9	NA	large	TRBJ2-3	CASSVEPASTDTQYF	TGTGCCAGCAGCGTAGAGCCGGCTAGCACAGATACGCAGTATTTT
TRBV12-3/TRBV12-4	NA	many	TRBJ2-3	CASSFSSGARTDTQYF	TGTGCCAGCAGTTTCAGTAGCGGCGCAAGAACAGATACGCAGTATTTT
TRBV7-6	NA	many	TRBJ1-1	CASSLQSMNTEAFF	TGTGCCAGCAGCTTACAGAGTATGAACACTGAAGCTTTCTTT